This TCR beta chain was identified in a study of cytomegalovirus exposure and HLA in healthy donors. Findings of the study overall: Indistinguishable V segments such as TRBV6-2 and TRBV6-3 were excluded. In terms of immune exposure information, only CMV serostatus was available.

Donors were nominally healthy when sampled, though unrecorded immune exposures were likely. PCR amplification relied on 60 Vbeta primers (plus 13 Jbeta primers). This table comes from immunoSEQ multiplex PCR, and its TCRdb copy is limited to in-frame clones, with some not included. The data contain about 170,000 clones, 65% to 85% of them singletons. Concerning this clone itself: What it binds is unknown.

Germline V gene sequence: CDR1 SGHTA, CDR2 FQGNSA. There are 16 residues in the CDR3. Deletions cut 5 bases from V and 4 bases from J, with 20 bases between. The sequenced sample was PBMCs. The chain is built from TRBV7-2 and TRBJ2-5, with a possible D match to TRBD1 (6 bases). This receptor was obtained from a woman aged 45-59 years in good health and CMV-seropositive. The CDR3 region has the DNA TGTGCCAGCAGCCTCAACCCAGGGGCGGTCCGAGAGACCCAGTACTTC. It specifies CASSLNPGAVRETQYF.